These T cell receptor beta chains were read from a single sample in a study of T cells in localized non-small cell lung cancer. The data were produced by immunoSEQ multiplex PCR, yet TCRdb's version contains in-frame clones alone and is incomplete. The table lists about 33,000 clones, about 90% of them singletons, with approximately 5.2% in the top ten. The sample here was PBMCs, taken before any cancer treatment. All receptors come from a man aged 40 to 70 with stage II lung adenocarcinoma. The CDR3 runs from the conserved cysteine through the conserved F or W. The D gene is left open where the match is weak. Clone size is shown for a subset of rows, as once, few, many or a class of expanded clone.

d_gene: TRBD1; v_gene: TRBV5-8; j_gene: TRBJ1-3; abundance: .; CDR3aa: CASSRTGSLPSSGNTIYF; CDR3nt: TGTGCCAGCAGCCGGACAGGTTCCTTGCCGTCCTCTGGAAACACCATATATTTT
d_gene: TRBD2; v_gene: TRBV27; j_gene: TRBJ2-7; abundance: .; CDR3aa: CASSTTLWGREYEQYF; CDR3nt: TGTGCCAGCAGCACGACTCTCTGGGGGAGGGAATACGAGCAGTACTTC
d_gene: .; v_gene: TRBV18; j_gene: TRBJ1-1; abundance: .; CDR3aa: CASSLTVSGLTEAFF; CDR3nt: TGTGCCAGCTCACTGACAGTTAGCGGGCTTACTGAAGCTTTCTTT
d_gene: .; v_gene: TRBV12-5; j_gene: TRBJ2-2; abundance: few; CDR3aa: CASGPRGSYTGELFF; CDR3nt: TGTGCTAGTGGGCCGAGGGGGAGTTACACCGGGGAGCTGTTTTTT
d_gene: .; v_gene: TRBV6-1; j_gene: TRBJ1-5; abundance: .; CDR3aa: CASSEFAGDQPQHF; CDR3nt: TGTGCCAGCAGTGAATTTGCAGGGGACCAGCCCCAGCATTTT
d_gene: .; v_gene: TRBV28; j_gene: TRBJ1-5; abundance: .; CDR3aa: CASSFRRRILMGQPQHF; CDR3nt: TGTGCCAGCAGTTTCCGGAGGAGGATCCTTATGGGTCAGCCCCAGCATTTT
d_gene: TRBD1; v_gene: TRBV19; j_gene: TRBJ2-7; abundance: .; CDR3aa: CASSSPGTGYFEQYF; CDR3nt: TGTGCCAGTAGTTCTCCCGGGACAGGGTATTTCGAGCAGTACTTC
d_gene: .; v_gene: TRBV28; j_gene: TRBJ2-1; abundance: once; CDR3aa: CASRMTGSYNEQFF; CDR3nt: TGTGCCAGCAGGATGACTGGCTCCTACAATGAGCAGTTCTTC
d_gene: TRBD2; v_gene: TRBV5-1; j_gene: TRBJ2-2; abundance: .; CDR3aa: CASSLAKTSGSGELFF; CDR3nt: TGCGCCAGCAGCTTGGCCAAGACTAGCGGGAGCGGGGAGCTGTTTTTT
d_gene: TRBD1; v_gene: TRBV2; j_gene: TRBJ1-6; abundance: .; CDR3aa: CASSKGRGLNNSPLHF; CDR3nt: TGTGCCAGCAGTAAAGGGAGGGGGCTCAATAATTCACCCCTCCACTTT
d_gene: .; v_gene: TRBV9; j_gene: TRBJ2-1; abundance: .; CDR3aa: CASSVGGRSPNEQFF; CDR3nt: TGTGCCAGCAGCGTAGGGGGCAGGTCCCCCAATGAGCAGTTCTTC
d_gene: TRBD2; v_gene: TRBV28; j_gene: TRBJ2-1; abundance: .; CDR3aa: CASELAGLEQFF; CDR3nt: TGTGCCAGCGAGCTAGCGGGACTTGAGCAGTTCTTC
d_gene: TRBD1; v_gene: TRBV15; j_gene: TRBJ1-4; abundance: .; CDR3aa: CATSRRTGVGEKLFF; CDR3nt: TGTGCCACCAGCAGACGGACAGGGGTAGGAGAAAAACTGTTTTTT
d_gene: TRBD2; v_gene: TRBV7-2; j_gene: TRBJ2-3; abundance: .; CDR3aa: CASSPSGLAGLTDTQYF; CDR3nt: TGTGCCAGCAGCCCATCGGGACTAGCGGGTCTCACAGATACGCAGTATTTT
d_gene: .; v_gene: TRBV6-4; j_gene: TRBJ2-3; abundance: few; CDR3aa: CASSDSMGTDTQYF; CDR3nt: TGTGCCAGCAGTGACTCGATGGGCACAGATACGCAGTATTTT
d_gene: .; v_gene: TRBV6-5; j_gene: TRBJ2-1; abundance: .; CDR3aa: CASHSLGGSNEQFF; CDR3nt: TGTGCCAGCCACTCGTTAGGGGGTAGCAATGAGCAGTTCTTC
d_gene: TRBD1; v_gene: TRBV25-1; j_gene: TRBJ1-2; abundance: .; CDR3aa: CASSDPGQGAFYGYTF; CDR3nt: TGTGCCAGCAGTGATCCGGGACAGGGAGCGTTCTATGGCTACACCTTC
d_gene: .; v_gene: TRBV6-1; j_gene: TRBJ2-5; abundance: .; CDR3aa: CASSRQGLGETQYF; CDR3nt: TGTGCCAGCAGTAGACAGGGACTGGGGGAGACCCAGTACTTC
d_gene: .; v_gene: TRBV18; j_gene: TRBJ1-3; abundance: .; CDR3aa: CASSPGAHPGNTIYF; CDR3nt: TGTGCCAGCTCACCAGGGGCCCACCCTGGAAACACCATATATTTT
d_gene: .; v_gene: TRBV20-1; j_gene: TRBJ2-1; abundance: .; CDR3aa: CSAGEGYEQFF; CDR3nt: TGCAGTGCGGGAGAGGGATATGAGCAGTTCTTC
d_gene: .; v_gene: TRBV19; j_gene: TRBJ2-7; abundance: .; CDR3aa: CASSPTGLNYEQYF; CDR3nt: TGTGCCAGTAGCCCGACGGGACTCAACTACGAGCAGTACTTC
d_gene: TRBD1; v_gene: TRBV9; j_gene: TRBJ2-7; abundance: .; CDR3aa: CAFGELDRAPSYEQYF; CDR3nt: TGTGCCTTCGGCGAGTTGGACAGGGCCCCATCTTACGAGCAGTACTTC
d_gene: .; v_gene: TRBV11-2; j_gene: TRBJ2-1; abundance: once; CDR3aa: CASSARLRGSHNEQFF; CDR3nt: TGTGCCAGCAGCGCCCGTTTAAGGGGGTCTCACAATGAGCAGTTCTTC
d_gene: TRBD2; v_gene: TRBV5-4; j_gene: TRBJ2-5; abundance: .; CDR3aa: CASSSRLAEDQETQYF; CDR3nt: TGTGCCAGCAGCTCCCGACTAGCGGAGGACCAAGAGACCCAGTACTTC
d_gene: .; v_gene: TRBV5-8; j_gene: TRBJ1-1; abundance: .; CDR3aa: CASSYRIQGFKVTEAFF; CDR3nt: TGTGCCAGCAGCTACCGAATTCAGGGGTTTAAGGTCACTGAAGCTTTCTTT
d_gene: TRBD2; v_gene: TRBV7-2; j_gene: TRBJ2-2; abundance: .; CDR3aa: CASSPRTSGIGGELFF; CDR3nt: TGTGCCAGCAGCCCCCGGACTAGCGGAATAGGGGGGGAGCTGTTTTTT
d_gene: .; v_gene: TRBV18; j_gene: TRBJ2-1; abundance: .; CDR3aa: CASSPQKNEQFF; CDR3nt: TGTGCCAGCTCACCACAGAAAAATGAGCAGTTCTTC
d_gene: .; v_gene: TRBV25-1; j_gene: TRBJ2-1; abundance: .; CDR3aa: CASSVRRGRWDEQFF; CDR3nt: TGTGCCAGCAGTGTACGGCGGGGGCGGTGGGATGAGCAGTTCTTC
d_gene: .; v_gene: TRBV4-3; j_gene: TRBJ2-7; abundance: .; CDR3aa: CASSQDRTQARRDF; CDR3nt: TGCGCCAGCAGCCAAGATCGCACACAAGCACGAAGAGACTTC
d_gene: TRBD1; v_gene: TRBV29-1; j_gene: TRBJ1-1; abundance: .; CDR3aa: CSVVIRGQGTEAFF; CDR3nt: TGCAGCGTTGTTATTCGGGGACAGGGCACTGAAGCTTTCTTT
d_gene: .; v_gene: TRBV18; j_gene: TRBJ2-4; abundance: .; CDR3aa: CASSPALAKNIQYF; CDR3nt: TGTGCCAGCTCGCCGGCGTTAGCCAAAAACATTCAGTACTTC
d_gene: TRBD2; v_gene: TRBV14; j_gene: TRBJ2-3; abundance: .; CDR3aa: CASSQRGGSGAFSTDTQYF; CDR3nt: TGTGCCAGCAGCCAACGTGGCGGTAGCGGGGCCTTTAGCACAGATACGCAGTATTTT
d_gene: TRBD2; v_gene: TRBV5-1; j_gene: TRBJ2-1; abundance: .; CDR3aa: CASSFRSGSLGNEQFF; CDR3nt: TGCGCCAGCAGCTTCCGTAGCGGGAGTCTGGGAAATGAGCAGTTCTTC
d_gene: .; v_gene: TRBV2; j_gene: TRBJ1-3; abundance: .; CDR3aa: CASSDQGPPGNTIYF; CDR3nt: TGTGCCAGCAGTGACCAGGGGCCTCCTGGAAACACCATATATTTT
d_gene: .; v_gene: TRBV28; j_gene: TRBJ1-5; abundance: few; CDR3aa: CASSFVGRVGQPQHF; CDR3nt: TGTGCCAGCAGTTTTGTCGGCAGGGTCGGTCAGCCCCAGCATTTT
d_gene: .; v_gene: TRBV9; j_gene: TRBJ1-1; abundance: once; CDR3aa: CASTPPGGTEAFF; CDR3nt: TGTGCCAGCACCCCGCCCGGGGGCACTGAAGCTTTCTTT
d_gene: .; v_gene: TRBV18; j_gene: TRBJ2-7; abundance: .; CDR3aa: CASSPMTRDEQYF; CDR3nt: TGTGCCAGCTCACCTATGACTAGGGACGAGCAGTACTTC
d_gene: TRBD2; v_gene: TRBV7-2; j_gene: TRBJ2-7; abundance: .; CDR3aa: CASSSIAGAEEQYF; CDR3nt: TGTGCCAGCAGCTCCATAGCGGGAGCTGAAGAGCAGTACTTC
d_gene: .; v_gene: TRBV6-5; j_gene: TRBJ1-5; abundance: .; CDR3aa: CASSPRHPPYQPQHF; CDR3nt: TGTGCCAGCAGTCCGAGACATCCGCCGTATCAGCCCCAGCATTTT
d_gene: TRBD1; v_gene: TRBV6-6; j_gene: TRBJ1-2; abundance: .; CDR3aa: CASSKDGTASGYTF; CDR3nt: TGTGCCAGCAGCAAAGACGGGACAGCTAGTGGCTACACCTTC
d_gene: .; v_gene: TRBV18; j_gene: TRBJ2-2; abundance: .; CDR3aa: CASSPPFEGGELFF; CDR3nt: TGTGCCAGCTCACCACCGTTCGAAGGCGGGGAGCTGTTTTTT
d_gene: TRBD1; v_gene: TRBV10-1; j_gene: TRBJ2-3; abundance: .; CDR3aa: CASSVGDRDIDTQYF; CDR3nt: TGCGCCAGCAGTGTTGGGGACAGGGACATCGATACGCAGTATTTT
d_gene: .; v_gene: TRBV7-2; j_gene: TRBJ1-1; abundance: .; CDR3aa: CASSLTQSTEAFF; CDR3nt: TGTGCCAGCAGCTTGACCCAAAGCACTGAAGCTTTCTTT
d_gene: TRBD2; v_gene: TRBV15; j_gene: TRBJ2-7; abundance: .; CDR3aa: CATSRDYLAGPYF; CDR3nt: TGTGCCACCAGCAGAGATTACCTAGCGGGGCCTTACTTC
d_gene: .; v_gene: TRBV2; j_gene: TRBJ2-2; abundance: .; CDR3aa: CASSETGELFF; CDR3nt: TGTGCCAGCAGTGAAACCGGGGAGCTGTTTTTT
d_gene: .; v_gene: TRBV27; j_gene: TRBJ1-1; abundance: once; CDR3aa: CASSLGGGNTEAFF; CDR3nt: TGTGCCAGCAGTTTAGGGGGCGGAAACACTGAAGCTTTCTTT
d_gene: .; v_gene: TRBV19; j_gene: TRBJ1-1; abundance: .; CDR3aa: CASSRGIRAMNTEAFF; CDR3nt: TGTGCCAGTAGTAGGGGGATTCGGGCCATGAACACTGAAGCTTTCTTT
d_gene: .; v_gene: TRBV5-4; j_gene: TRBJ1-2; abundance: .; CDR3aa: CASSLEQTPNYGYTF; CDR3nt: TGTGCCAGCAGCTTGGAACAAACGCCCAACTATGGCTACACCTTC
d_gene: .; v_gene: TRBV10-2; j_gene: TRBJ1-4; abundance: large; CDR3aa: CASSESGGGTNEKLFF; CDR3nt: TGCGCCAGCAGTGAGTCCGGGGGAGGTACTAATGAAAAACTGTTTTTT
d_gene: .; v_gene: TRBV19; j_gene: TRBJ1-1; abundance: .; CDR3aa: CAIAYSGGTEAFF; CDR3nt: TGTGCCATTGCTTACTCAGGCGGGACTGAAGCTTTCTTT
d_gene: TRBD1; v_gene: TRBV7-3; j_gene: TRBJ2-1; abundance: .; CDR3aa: CASSTAGTGSNEQFF; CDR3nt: TGTGCCAGCAGCACCGCCGGGACAGGGTCCAATGAGCAGTTCTTC
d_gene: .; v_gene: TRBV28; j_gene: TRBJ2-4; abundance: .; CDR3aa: CASSPLVFLAKNIQYF; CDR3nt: TGTGCCAGCAGTCCCTTAGTCTTCCTAGCCAAAAACATTCAGTACTTC